The 24 T cell receptor beta chains reported below all come from one sample, sequenced in a study of tumor-infiltrating lymphocytes in primary liver carcinoma. RNA and DNA were co-extracted from around 18-30 mg of unsorted bulk tissue. Using a constant-region primer together with ProtoScript II reverse transcriptase, TCR beta cDNA was made from around 0.55 ug of total RNA. Slightly modified ARM-PCR, run as three nested multiplex PCR rounds, produced the TCR beta libraries. The opening two PCR rounds, around 11 cycles each, paired TRBV1-TRBV30 forward primers with a C-beta reverse primer. TCRdb redid the calling of the multiplex PCR reads with MiXCR, one entry per CDR3 protein. The repertoire has under 200,000 distinct CDR3 sequences, roughly 80% of them found once; the top ten carry 15% to 20%. Input material: tumor tissue from primary liver carcinoma. The source is a man in his forties or fifties with primary liver carcinoma and hepatitis B virus infection.

Details on this clonotype: An end of the junction differs from the germline gene, which may be a read error. This rearrangement joins TRBV12-3 or TRBV12-4 to TRBJ2-7; maybe TRBD1 (6 bases). This CDR3 has 16 residues. CDR3 sequence (DNA): TGTACCAGCAGCCCCCATCCGGCACAGGGAGACCACGAGCAGTACTTC. Protein sequence: CTSSPHPAQGDHEQYF.

The chain uses TRBV29-1 and TRBJ2-7; 7 bases align to TRBD1. Germline V CDR1 and CDR2: SQVTM, ANQGSEA. J lost 3 bases, V lost 6 bases, and 17 bases had no gene match. The CDR3 spans 16 residues. The chain's CDR3 is CSVDRSGTVVSYEQYF. The CDR3 region has the DNA TGCAGCGTCGACCGATCGGGGACAGTAGTAAGCTACGAGCAGTACTTC.

The chain uses TRBV4-2 and TRBJ1-6, with D uncertain. Germline V lookup: CDR1 LGHNA, CDR2 YNFKEQ. This CDR3 contains 16 residues. Trimming took off 0 bases at V and 16 bases at J, with 22 bases between the two ends. CDR3 loop: CASSQEGSGGYSLLHF. The CDR3 nucleotides read TGTGCCAGCAGCCAAGAGGGGTCAGGAGGATATTCACTTCTCCACTTT.

With respect to this clonotype: At one end, the junction sequence differs from germline, possibly due to a read error. The V gene is TRBV29-1, the J gene TRBJ2-1; 15 bases are a match to TRBD2. Germline CDR1 SQVTM, CDR2 ANQGSEA. There are 15 residues in the CDR3. The CDR3 coding sequence is TGCGGTGTTGGACTAGCGGGAGGGTTCTACAATGATCAGTTCTTC. Its protein product is CGVGLAGGFYNDQFF.

A word on this clonotype: The conserved phenylalanine or tryptophan is not found at the CDR3 terminus, so this likely reflects a read error. The V call is TRBV6-1, the J call TRBJ2-1, with 10 positions matching TRBD1. J gave up 10 bases and V 9 bases, and 9 bases lay outside the gene matches. The germline V gene has CDR1 MNHNS and CDR2 SASEGT. CDR3 length: 13 amino acids. CDR3 in DNA: TGTGCCAGTAGGCGGGACAGGGGAGGCGAGCAGTTCTTA. Its translation is CASRRDRGGEQFL.

The chain couples TRBV29-1 to TRBJ2-1, with TRBD1 matching over 7 bases. CDR1 is SQVTM, CDR2 ANQGSEA, per germline. The V gene end was trimmed by 2 bases and the J gene end by 12 bases; junction bases not matched to a gene: 7. The CDR3 is made up of 12 amino acids. This chain's CDR3 is CSVEFRDSVQFF. The CDR3 DNA reads as TGCAGCGTTGAATTCCGGGACAGTGTGCAGTTCTTC.

For this clonotype: One end of the junction varies from germline; a read error may be responsible. This rearrangement joins TRBV11-2 to TRBJ2-7, with 9 bases aligning to TRBD2. CDR3 length: 15 residues. Per the germline V gene, CDR1 is SGHAT and CDR2 is FQNNGV. The CDR3 DNA sequence: TGTGCCAGCAACTTAACCGTAGCGGGGGCTAGCGAGCAGCATTTC. Protein: CASNLTVAGASEQHF.

The gene calls are TRBV10-2 and TRBJ2-2, with unresolved D. The CDR3 covers 14 residues. Trimming left V 5 bases short and J 7 bases short, with 14 bases between. Germline lookup yields CDR1 WSHSY and CDR2 SAAADI. CDR3 in amino acids: CASSPTVVLGELFF. CDR3 nucleotide sequence: TGCGCCAGCAGTCCGACGGTGGTCCTCGGGGAGCTGTTTTTT.

As regards this clonotype: One base away lies a much larger clone, so this may be a sequencing read error. The chain has TRBV4-1 and TRBJ2-3; a weak D match, TRBD2 (6 bases). CDR1 is MGHRA and CDR2 is YSYEKL in the germline V gene. CDR3 length equals 18 residues. V was cut by 1 base and J by 4 bases, with 21 bases left in between. The CDR3 sequence: CASSQGGSLVASADTQYF. The CDR3 nucleotides read TGCGCCAGCAGCCAAGGTGGCAGCTTGGTCGCTAGCGCAGATACGCAGTATTTT.

This clonotype was counted a single time. One end of the junction is discordant with germline, which a read error may explain. The V and J genes are TRBV12-3 or TRBV12-4 and TRBJ2-2, with D tentatively TRBD2 (5 bases). This CDR3 contains 12 residues. CDR3 sequence: CSSSLVPGKLFF. CDR3 in DNA: TGTTCCAGCAGTTTGGTCCCCGGGAAGCTGTTTTTT.

The J gene is TRBJ2-6, the V gene TRBV6-4; weak D call: TRBD1 (6 bases). Germline-derived CDR1 and CDR2 are MRHNA and SNTAGT. The CDR3 loop spans 17 amino acids. Trimming took off 5 bases at V and 0 bases at J, with 14 bases between the two ends. DNA for the CDR3: TGTGCCAGCAGTAACACCACAGGGAGCTCTGGGGCCAACGTCCTGACTTTC. This translates into CASSNTTGSSGANVLTF.

Points on this clonotype: Germline and junction disagree at one end, which may indicate a read error. V is TRBV6-6 and J is TRBJ1-1; a possible D gene is TRBD1 (6 bases). The germline CDR1 and CDR2 sequences are MNHNY and SVGAGI (reference sequence). The CDR3 consists of 13 residues. CDR3 region: CVSSKGGTTEVFF. In DNA, the CDR3 is TGTGTCAGCAGCAAAGGGGGGACTACTGAAGTTTTCTTT.

In regard to this clonotype: Mismatch with germline at one junction end may stem from a read error. J is TRBJ1-2 and V is TRBV7-8, with D possibly being TRBD1 (5 bases). The CDR3 loop spans 12 amino acids. The V gene's germline CDR1 is SGHVS and CDR2 FQNEAQ. CDR3 amino acids: CASSLLGDGYTF. DNA of the CDR3: TGTGCCAGTAGCTTATTAGGGGACGGCTATACCTTC.

For this clonotype: Likely a read error: the CDR3 ends without its conserved phenylalanine or tryptophan. No DNA is shown, since the ends of the CDR3 on it are uncertain; the CDR3 is the one TCRdb lists. The V and J genes are TRBV11-3 and TRBJ2-1. Germline lookup yields CDR1 SGHNT and CDR2 YENEEA. The CDR3 contains 12 residues when both ends are counted. CDR3 residues: CASSLKANEQLL.

Points on this clonotype: The DNA is omitted, as the CDR3 cannot be located on it reliably, and the CDR3 follows TCRdb's listing. The chain is built from TRBV6-6 and TRBJ2-1; no check of the table's D call, TRBD1, against the DNA was made. The germline V gene has CDR1 MNHNY and CDR2 SVGAGI (reference sequence). From its first to its last residue, the CDR3 has 16 amino acids. CDR3 residues: CASIYWGQGNYNEQFF.

This clonotype was seen once. The genes are TRBV6-2 or TRBV6-3 and TRBJ2-5; D is possibly TRBD2 (6 bases). V lost 4 bases to trimming and J lost 11 bases, with 17 bases between them. CDR3 length: 13 residues. Germline CDR1 reads MNHEY; CDR2 reads SVGEGT. As DNA, the CDR3 is TGTGCCAGCAGTTCCTGGCTAGCGAACACGCAGTACTTC. Translation gives CASSSWLANTQYF.

Comments on this clonotype: One junction end disagrees with the germline gene, perhaps due to a read error. This chain links TRBV5-1 with TRBJ2-3; D ambiguous. Per the germline V gene, CDR1 is SGHRS and CDR2 is YFSETQ. The CDR3 length is 16 residues. The DNA for the CDR3 is TGCGCCAGCACCTTGAGGACGGGCGGCAGCACAGATACGCAGTGTTTT. It yields the protein CASTLRTGGSTDTQCF.

In regard to this clonotype: The junction departs from germline at one end; a sequencing error may be responsible. The chain joins TRBV30 to TRBJ2-7; D gene unclear. CDR3 length equals 13 residues. Germline CDR1 reads GTSNPN; CDR2 reads SVGIG (reference sequence). The CDR3, as DNA: TGTGTCTGGACCGGCACAGACGAATACGAGCAGTACTTC. It translates to CVWTGTDEYEQYF.

This clonotype showed up many times. The V call is TRBV4-2, the J call TRBJ2-5; D not certain. Trimming pared 1 base from V and 2 bases from J, leaving 5 bases between. The CDR3 has 13 amino acids. Germline-derived CDR1 and CDR2 are LGHNA and YNFKEQ. DNA of the CDR3: TGTGCCAGCAGCCAAGTCATTCAAGAGACCCAGTACTTC. Translated, it gives CASSQVIQETQYF.

On this clonotype: A read error is possible here, since a much larger clone lies one base away. It is likely a read error, because the conserved phenylalanine at the end of the CDR3 is missing. J is TRBJ2-1 and V is TRBV12-3 or TRBV12-4; no clear D. This CDR3 comprises 13 residues. V gave up 3 bases and J gave up 8 bases, with 11 bases separating them. CDR3 residues: CASSFNHGHEQFL. Written as DNA, the CDR3 is TGTGCCAGCAGTTTCAATCACGGACATGAGCAGTTCCTC.

In this sample, this clonotype turned up many times. J is TRBJ2-3 and V is TRBV4-2; TRBD2 matches 8 bases. Trimming took 0 bases from V and 8 from J; bases not matched to a gene: 10. The CDR3 is 16 residues long. CDR1 and CDR2 (germline): LGHNA, YNFKEQ. The CDR3 spells CASSQDLGTRGGTQYF. The CDR3 DNA reads as TGTGCCAGCAGCCAAGATTTGGGGACTAGGGGCGGTACGCAGTATTTT.

The sample holds a few counts of this clonotype. One end of the junction does not line up with germline, which may come from a read error. V usage is TRBV7-9 and J usage is TRBJ2-7; D possibly corresponds to TRBD2 (6 bases). Germline V gene sequence: CDR1 SEHNR, CDR2 FQNEAQ (reference sequence). CDR3 length: 15 amino acids. CDR3 sequence reads: CVSSLDGGGGVEQYF. The CDR3 DNA is TGTGTCAGCAGCTTAGACGGCGGTGGCGGGGTGGAGCAGTACTTC.

Note on this clonotype: One end of the junction fails to match germline, which may point to a read error. CDR3 nucleotides: TGTGCCAGCCGTTCGGTACTTATTCATTACTTC. Translated: CASRSVLIHYF. V is TRBV28 and J is TRBJ2-4; D is unclear. The CDR3 totals 11 residues. In germline, CDR1 is MDHEN, CDR2 SYDVKM. The full variable domain, completed using reference TRBV28 and TRBJ2-4, is DVKVTQSSRYLVKRTGEKVFLECVQDMDHENMFWYRQDPGLGLRLIYFSYDVKMKEKGDIPEGYSVSREKKERFSLILESASTNQTSMYLCASRSVLIHYFGAGTRLSVL.

This chain links TRBV10-3 with TRBJ2-5; the D call may be TRBD1 or TRBD2 (7 bases each). CDR1 ENHRY and CDR2 SYGVKD come from the germline V gene. CDR3 length: 14 residues. Trimming stripped 10 bases from V and 6 bases from J, with 21 bases between. The CDR3 DNA follows: TGTGCCACGGCCCGGGGAGGGGGCATCCAGACCCAGTACTTC. It specifies CATARGGGIQTQYF.